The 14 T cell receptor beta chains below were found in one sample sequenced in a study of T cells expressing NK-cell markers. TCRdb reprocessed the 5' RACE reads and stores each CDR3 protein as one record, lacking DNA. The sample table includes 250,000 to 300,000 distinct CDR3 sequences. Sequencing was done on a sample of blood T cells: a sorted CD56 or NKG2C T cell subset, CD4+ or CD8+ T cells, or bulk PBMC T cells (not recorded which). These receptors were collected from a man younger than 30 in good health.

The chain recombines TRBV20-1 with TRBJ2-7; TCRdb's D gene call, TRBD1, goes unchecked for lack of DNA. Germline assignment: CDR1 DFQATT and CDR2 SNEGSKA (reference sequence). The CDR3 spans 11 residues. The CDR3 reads CSATQGLEQYF.

The CDR3: CATSDPQAGENQETQYF. The J gene is TRBJ2-5, the V gene TRBV24-1; lacking DNA, the TRBD2 call made by TCRdb goes unchecked. The germline CDR1 and CDR2 sequences are KGHDR and SFDVKD. The CDR3 totals 17 residues.

The CDR3: CASRRTEDMNTEAFF. The V and J genes are TRBV12-3 or TRBV12-4 and TRBJ1-1. The CDR3 has 15 amino acids.

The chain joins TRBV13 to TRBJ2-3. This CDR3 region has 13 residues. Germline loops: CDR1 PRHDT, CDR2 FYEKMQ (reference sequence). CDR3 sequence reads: CASSVRLPDTQYF.

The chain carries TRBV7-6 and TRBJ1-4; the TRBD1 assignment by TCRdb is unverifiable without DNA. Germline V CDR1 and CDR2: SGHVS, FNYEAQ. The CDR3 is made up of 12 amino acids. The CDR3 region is CASSLRGEKLFF.

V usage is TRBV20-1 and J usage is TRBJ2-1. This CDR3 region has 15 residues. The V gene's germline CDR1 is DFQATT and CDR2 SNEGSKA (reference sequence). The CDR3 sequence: CSASLRPRVYNEQFF.

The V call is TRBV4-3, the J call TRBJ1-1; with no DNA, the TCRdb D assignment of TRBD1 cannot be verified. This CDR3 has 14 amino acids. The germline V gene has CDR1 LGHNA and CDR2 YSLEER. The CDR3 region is CASSPDRMNTEAFF.

The CDR3 sequence is CSGLAGGPKPTDTQYF. The chain uses TRBV20-1 and TRBJ2-3; TCRdb's assignment of TRBD2 cannot be checked, as there is no DNA. CDR1 and CDR2 (germline): DFQATT, SNEGSKA (reference sequence). This CDR3 comprises 16 residues.

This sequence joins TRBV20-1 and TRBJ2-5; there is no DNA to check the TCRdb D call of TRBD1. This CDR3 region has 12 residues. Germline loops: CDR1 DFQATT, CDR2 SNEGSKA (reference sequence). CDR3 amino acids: CSADRVGETQYF.

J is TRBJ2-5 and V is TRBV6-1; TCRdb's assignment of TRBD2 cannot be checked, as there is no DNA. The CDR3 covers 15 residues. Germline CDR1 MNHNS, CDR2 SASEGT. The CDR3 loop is CASGGGDENSETQYF.

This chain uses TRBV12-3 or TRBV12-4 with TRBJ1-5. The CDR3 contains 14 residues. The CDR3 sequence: CASAPRDRNQPQHF.

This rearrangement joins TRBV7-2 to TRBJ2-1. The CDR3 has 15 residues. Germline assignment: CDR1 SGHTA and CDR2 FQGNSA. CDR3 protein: CASSLAATSYNEQFF.

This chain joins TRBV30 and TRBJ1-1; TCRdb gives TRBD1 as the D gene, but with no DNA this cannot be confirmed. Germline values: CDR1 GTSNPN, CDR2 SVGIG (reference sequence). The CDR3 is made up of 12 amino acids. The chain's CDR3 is CAWSTGQGRAFF.

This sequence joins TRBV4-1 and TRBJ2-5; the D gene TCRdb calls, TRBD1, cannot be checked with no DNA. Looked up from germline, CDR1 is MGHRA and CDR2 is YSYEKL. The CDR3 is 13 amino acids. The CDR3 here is CASSQVGGQTQYF.